These 3 T cell receptor beta chains share one sample of origin, sequenced in a study of blood T cell repertoires in COVID-19 (dated by TCRdb to 2020 to 2022). Receptor libraries were prepared by the immunoSEQ multiplex PCR assay. TCRdb limited this immuneACCESS table to in-frame rearrangements with V and J called. A share of clones is missing; checked studies link under half to unresolved V genes, and the rest is unexplained. This sample lists some 170,000 clones; roughly 87% were detected once. 3.9% of the sample comes from the top ten. Sample: peripheral blood. Source of these receptors: an older woman who had recovered from COVID-19.

V and J are TRBV7-9 and TRBJ1-4; possibly TRBD1 for D (6 bases). This CDR3 has 16 residues. Between the trimmed V and J ends, which lost 3 bases and 5 bases, there was a span of 16 bases. Germline V lookup: CDR1 SEHNR, CDR2 FQNEAQ (reference sequence). The CDR3 DNA is TGTGCCAGCAGCTTTGGACAGACAGGCTCCAATGAAAAACTGTTTTTT. This codes for CASSFGQTGSNEKLFF. Combining the CDR3 with reference TRBV7-9 and TRBJ1-4 gives the whole variable domain DTGVSQNPRHKITKRGQNVTFRCDPISEHNRLYWYRQTLGQGPEFLTYFQNEAQLEKSRLLSDRFSAERPKGSFSTLEIQRTEQGDSAMYLCASSFGQTGSNEKLFFGSGTQLSVL.

This chain connects TRBV3-1 (or the pseudogene TRBV3-2) to TRBJ1-4; a weak D match, TRBD1 (5 bases). In germline, CDR1 is LGHDT, CDR2 YNNKEL (reference sequence). V was clipped by 5 bases and J by 6 bases, with 13 bases between them. This CDR3 spans 14 amino acids. CDR3 residues: CASSTWGNDEKLFF. For the CDR3, the DNA is TGTGCCAGCAGCACCTGGGGCAACGATGAAAAACTGTTTTTT.

For this clone: This sample also contains other DNA sequences that code for the same CDR3. This rearrangement joins TRBV3-1 (or the pseudogene TRBV3-2) to TRBJ2-3; D remains ambiguous. V was trimmed by 5 bases and J by 1 base, leaving 7 bases between them. Germline V gene sequence: CDR1 LGHDT, CDR2 YNNKEL (reference sequence). The CDR3 runs 13 residues. CDR3 nucleotide sequence: TGTGCCAGCAGCAGCCGGGGCACAGATACGCAGTATTTT. This sequence encodes CASSSRGTDTQYF.